This is a list of T cell receptor beta chains from one sample in a study of cytotoxic CD8 clonotypes in ibrutinib-treated CLL. TCRdb's table, derived via immunoSEQ multiplex PCR, lists solely in-frame clones and lacks some. This sample yields 100,000 to 150,000 clones, of which 70% to 90% are seen a single time; roughly 2% belongs to the top ten. The sample in question was PBMCs, obtained after 24 months of ibrutinib treatment. The receptors shown here come from a human donor with chronic lymphocytic leukemia. Both conserved end residues are trimmed from each CDR3.

j_gene	v_gene	CDR3aa
TRBJ2-1	TRBV7-8	ASSRLDGNNEQF
TRBJ1-1	TRBV28	ASSLDGREEAF
TRBJ2-7	TRBV2	ASSEQRAYEQY
TRBJ1-1	TRBV19	ASTDRNTEAF
TRBJ2-3	TRBV6-4	ASTTQY
TRBJ2-1	TRBV4-2	ASSRKGDLQGDEQF
TRBJ2-2	TRBV7-9	ASSSGLAGYTGELF
TRBJ1-4	TRBV2	ASRDREGGEKLF
TRBJ2-3	TRBV4-2	ASSQGWGTSTDTQY
TRBJ1-2	TRBV7-8	ASSLGQGYGYT
TRBJ1-1	TRBV5-1	ASSIGTGSTEAF
TRBJ1-2	TRBV7-2	ASSLGFGNYGYT
TRBJ2-6	TRBV4-3	ASSQDLASMGSGANVLT
TRBJ2-7	TRBV27	ASRDRVRGEQY
TRBJ2-3	TRBV9	ASSVRPTGRVGTDTQY
TRBJ2-7	TRBV5-1	ASSLGMYTAAEQY
TRBJ1-5	TRBV6-5	ASSPGPERQRH
TRBJ2-1	TRBV18	ASSPSTGGEQF
TRBJ2-3	TRBV5-6	ASSARGGAGDTQY
TRBJ1-2	TRBV27	ASSLSKDRGLSRDGYT
TRBJ2-2	TRBV27	ASSPRETGELF
TRBJ1-1	TRBV28	ASSFSKHEAF
TRBJ1-3	TRBV5-1	ASSQVPGQRSGNTIY
TRBJ1-2	TRBV30	AWGRGEYGYT
TRBJ1-2	TRBV11-2	ASSSPKGWGYT
TRBJ2-1	TRBV19	ASLGGREQF
TRBJ2-1	TRBV7-3	ASSYDRGIYNEQF
TRBJ1-2	TRBV6-1	ASSEQQGHTYGYT